Shown below are 31 T cell receptor beta chains from a single sample sequenced in a study of shared clonotypes between healthy human individuals. Repertoires were generated with immunoSEQ multiplex PCR, while TCRdb's copy carries only in-frame clones and drops some. Among fewer than 850,000 clones, about 96% were seen once, and the ten largest hold less than 0.3%. Terminally differentiated effector memory CD45RA+ cells were left out of the naive CD8 fraction, which was CD45RO-negative and positively selected for CCR7. Sequencing was carried out using naive CD8+ T cells sorted from blood. All receptors derive from a young man in good health.

In regard to this clone: At one end, the junction sequence differs from germline, possibly due to a read error. The V and J genes are TRBV7-7 and TRBJ2-3, with 7 bases lining up with TRBD2. The CDR3 is 14 amino acids. Per the germline V gene, CDR1 is SSHAT and CDR2 is FNYEAQ (reference sequence). The CDR3 sequence is CASSPGLGADTQYF. In nucleotides, the CDR3 is TGTGCTAGCAGCCCCGGACTAGGTGCAGATACGCAGTATTTT.

The chain couples TRBV10-1 to TRBJ2-1; 16 bases map to TRBD2. With V trimmed by 5 bases and J by 4 bases, 5 bases remained unmatched. CDR1 WNHNN and CDR2 SYGVQD come from the germline V gene (reference sequence). The CDR3 loop spans 17 amino acids. The CDR3 DNA is TGCGCCAGCAGTCGGGGACTAGCGGGAGGGCTATACAATGAGCAGTTCTTC. Residues: CASSRGLAGGLYNEQFF.

The V gene is TRBV29-1, the J gene TRBJ2-5; 8 bases line up with TRBD1. The CDR3 is made up of 15 amino acids. Germline V gene data show CDR1 as SQVTM and CDR2 as ANQGSEA. V dropped 7 bases and J dropped 1; count of bases not matched to a gene: 11. The CDR3 nucleotides are TGCAGCGCCGAACAACCTGGACAGGGCCAAGAGACCCAGTACTTC. It yields the protein CSAEQPGQGQETQYF.

A remark on this clone: Only one base separates this from a far larger clonotype, so it likely reflects a read error. Other DNA sequences in this sample translate to the same CDR3. The chain uses TRBV7-9 and TRBJ1-1; D is ambiguous. The CDR3 extends over 13 amino acids. The V gene's germline CDR1 is SEHNR and CDR2 FQNEAQ (reference sequence). The germline V and J ends were trimmed by 1 base and 1 base, with 4 bases remaining between them. The CDR3 DNA sequence: TGTGCCAGCAGCTTAGAAAGGAACACTGAAGCTTTCTTT. Translation gives CASSLERNTEAFF.

This chain links TRBV27 with TRBJ2-7; D uncertain. The CDR3 consists of 16 residues. CDR1 is MNHEY and CDR2 is SMNVEV in the germline V gene (reference sequence). Between the trimmed V and J ends, which lost 4 bases and 0 bases, there was a span of 16 bases. The CDR3 DNA follows: TGTGCCAGCAGTTCGCTCAGGAGTCCTAGCTCCTACGAGCAGTACTTC. It is translated as CASSSLRSPSSYEQYF.

V and J are TRBV5-5 and TRBJ2-2; TRBD1 agrees at 7 bases. Germline CDR1 reads SGHKS; CDR2 reads YYEKEE (reference sequence). The J segment lost 5 bases and the V segment lost 4 bases, leaving 14 bases of the junction unmatched. The CDR3 runs 17 residues. The DNA for the CDR3 is TGTGCCAGCAGCACCCCCAGACAGGGATCGTGGACCGGGGAGCTGTTTTTT. This encodes CASSTPRQGSWTGELFF. The variable domain in full, with the rest retrieved from reference TRBV5-5 and TRBJ2-2, is DAGVTQSPTHLIKTRGQQVTLRCSPISGHKSVSWYQQVLGQGPQFIFQYYEKEERGRGNFPDRFSARQFPNYSSELNVNALLLGDSALYLCASSTPRQGSWTGELFFGEGSRLTVL.

The rearrangement joins TRBV27 to TRBJ2-5; D not certain. Germline lookup yields CDR1 MNHEY and CDR2 SMNVEV (reference sequence). This CDR3 comprises 14 residues. Trimming shortened V by 2 bases and J by 4 bases, and 11 bases separated the two germline ends. As DNA, the CDR3 is TGTGCCAGCAGTTTAGACCCTCTCGGAGAGACCCAGTACTTC. Protein product: CASSLDPLGETQYF.

This clone showed up just once. The chain links TRBV4-1 to TRBJ2-3, with no clear D. The CDR3 sequence is 20 residues long. V lost 0 bases and J lost 3, with 25 bases in between. Germline assignment: CDR1 MGHRA and CDR2 YSYEKL. The CDR3 here is CASSQDAPAAAKIRTDTQYF. CDR3 DNA sequence: TGCGCCAGCAGCCAAGATGCCCCGGCGGCAGCGAAAATACGGACAGATACGCAGTATTTT.

The chain employs TRBV7-8 and TRBJ2-5; 8 nucleotides line up with TRBD2. Germline trimming cut 6 bases from V and 3 bases from J; bases unmatched to any gene: 12. The CDR3 covers 16 residues. Per the germline V gene, CDR1 is SGHVS and CDR2 is FQNEAQ. The CDR3 sequence is CASRSSGLLAEETQYF. CDR3 nucleotides: TGTGCCAGCAGATCATCCGGTTTACTAGCGGAAGAGACCCAGTACTTC. The entire variable domain, with the rest obtained from reference TRBV7-8 and TRBJ2-5, is as follows: GAGVSQSPRYKVAKRGQDVALRCDPISGHVSLFWYQQALGQGPEFLTYFQNEAQLDKSGLPSDRFFAERPEGSVSTLKIQRTQQEDSAVYLCASRSSGLLAEETQYFGPGTRLLVL.

On this clone itself: In the same sample, other DNA sequences code for this CDR3. The chain recombines TRBV9 with TRBJ2-3; either TRBD1 or TRBD2 may fit D (5 bases each). Trimming took off 2 bases at V and 3 bases at J, with 10 bases between the two ends. CDR1 is SGDLS and CDR2 is YYNGEE in the germline V gene. This CDR3 region has 14 residues. In nucleotides, the CDR3 is TGTGCCAGCAGCGTTGATGGGGGAACAGATACGCAGTATTTT. It encodes CASSVDGGTDTQYF.

The chain employs TRBV27 and TRBJ2-1; D possibly corresponds to TRBD1 (6 bases). Germline lookup yields CDR1 MNHEY and CDR2 SMNVEV (reference sequence). This CDR3 region has 16 residues. Trimming took off 8 bases at V and 5 bases at J, with 22 bases between the two ends. The CDR3 nucleotides are TGTGCCAGCCGGGGAGTAACAGGGAATCTAAACAATGAGCAGTTCTTC. It translates to CASRGVTGNLNNEQFF.

This chain connects TRBV27 to TRBJ2-7, with TRBD2 matching over 7 bases. Unmatched junction bases numbered 5, after V lost 2 bases and J lost 7 bases. CDR3 length: 13 amino acids. In germline, CDR1 is MNHEY, CDR2 SMNVEV (reference sequence). CDR3 amino acids: CASSLLRGMEQYF. DNA of the CDR3: TGTGCCAGCAGTTTACTGCGGGGGATGGAGCAGTACTTC.

The chain is built from TRBV19 and TRBJ2-1; 8 bases are shared with TRBD2. V trimming: 0 bases; J trimming: 2 bases; junction bases outside the gene matches: 3. This CDR3 contains 16 residues. Germline V CDR1 and CDR2: LNHDA, SQIVND (reference sequence). The CDR3 is CASSIEYGRAYNEQFF. The CDR3 region has the DNA TGTGCCAGTAGTATAGAATACGGGAGGGCCTACAATGAGCAGTTCTTC.

The chain employs TRBV7-9 and TRBJ1-5; a possible D gene is TRBD1 (6 bases). The CDR3 has 16 amino acids. CDR1 is SEHNR and CDR2 is FQNEAQ in the germline V gene (reference sequence). Trimming removed 4 bases from V and 5 bases from J, with 18 bases in between. The CDR3 coding sequence is TGTGCCAGCAGCTCCTGGACAGAAGGGTTAGATCAGCCCCAGCATTTT. The encoded protein is CASSSWTEGLDQPQHF.

CDR3 in amino acids: CASSPVTDTEAFF. Written as DNA, the CDR3 is TGTGCCAGCAGCCCTGTTACGGACACTGAAGCTTTCTTT. The V call is TRBV13, the J call TRBJ1-1; no reliable D call. The CDR3 length is 13 residues. V was clipped by 5 bases and J by 3 bases, with 10 bases between them. The germline gives CDR1 PRHDT, CDR2 FYEKMQ (reference sequence).

The gene calls are TRBV19 and TRBJ2-7; D gene unclear. TRBJ2-1 matches the DNA end more closely, so the J call is doubtful. CDR1 and CDR2 from the germline V gene are LNHDA and SQIVND (reference sequence). This CDR3 spans 12 amino acids. Here the CDR3 reads CASSMVVNEQFF. The CDR3 DNA reads TGTGCCAGTAGTATGGTCGTCAATGAGCAGTTCTTC.

With respect to this clone: This same CDR3 is encoded by further DNA sequences in the sample. This rearrangement joins TRBV29-1 to TRBJ2-7; maybe TRBD1 (5 bases). The CDR3 length is 12 residues. V gave up 4 bases and J gave up 0 bases, with 7 bases separating them. Per germline, CDR1 SQVTM and CDR2 ANQGSEA. The CDR3 here is CSVADSSYEQYF. The CDR3 nucleotides are TGCAGCGTTGCTGACAGCTCCTACGAGCAGTACTTC.

V and J are TRBV6-1 and TRBJ2-2; D gene unclear. There are 13 residues in the CDR3. V was pared by 5 bases and J by 4 bases, with 8 bases between. The germline V gene encodes CDR1 MNHNS and CDR2 SASEGT. This CDR3 reads CASSPQATGELFF. The CDR3 region has the DNA TGTGCCAGCAGTCCGCAGGCCACCGGGGAGCTGTTTTTT.

This chain links TRBV29-1 with TRBJ2-7, with 10 bases identical to TRBD1. This CDR3 contains 13 residues. The V gene's germline CDR1 is SQVTM and CDR2 ANQGSEA. Trimming removed 5 bases from V and 2 bases from J; junction bases left unmatched: 3. CDR3 in DNA: TGCAGCGTTAACGGACAGGGGGCCTACGAGCAGTACTTC. Protein product: CSVNGQGAYEQYF.

V is TRBV7-2 and J is TRBJ2-3, with D perhaps TRBD2 (6 bases). The ends were cut back, 1 base at V and 4 bases at J, with 12 bases in the middle. CDR3 length equals 15 residues. Per the germline V gene, CDR1 is SGHTA and CDR2 is FQGNSA. The CDR3 DNA sequence: TGTGCCAGCAGCTTAGTTAACGGGGAGGCAGATACGCAGTATTTT. Protein sequence: CASSLVNGEADTQYF.

The chain couples TRBV11-2 to TRBJ2-5; tentatively, D is TRBD1 (5 bases). CDR1 is SGHAT and CDR2 is FQNNGV in the germline V gene. This CDR3 has 17 residues. Deletions cut 0 bases from V and 5 bases from J, with 19 bases between. CDR3 protein: CASSLDSRVGVWETQYF. CDR3 DNA: TGTGCCAGCAGCTTAGATAGCAGGGTTGGTGTATGGGAGACCCAGTACTTC.

As regards this clone: The same CDR3 arises from other DNA sequences in this sample as well. The chain uses TRBV7-9 and TRBJ1-5; D unresolved. The CDR3 is made up of 12 amino acids. CDR1 and CDR2 (germline): SEHNR, FQNEAQ (reference sequence). Deletions cut 3 bases from V and 4 bases from J, with 4 bases between. The CDR3 DNA follows: TGTGCCAGCAGCTTGCTAAATCAGCCCCAGCATTTT. It codes for CASSLLNQPQHF.

This clone appeared a single time. This sequence joins TRBV9 and TRBJ2-1; the D gene is possibly TRBD2 (6 bases). CDR3 size: 14 residues. Trimming shortened V by 4 bases and J by 10 bases, and 18 bases separated the two germline ends. Germline CDR1 SGDLS, CDR2 YYNGEE. CDR3 loop: CASSLFSGSDEQFF. The CDR3 DNA sequence: TGTGCCAGCAGCCTATTTAGCGGATCTGACGAGCAGTTCTTC.

The rearrangement joins TRBV27 to TRBJ2-3; 7 nucleotides align to TRBD2. Germline assignment: CDR1 MNHEY and CDR2 SMNVEV (reference sequence). The V and J ends lost 2 bases and 1 base, in that order; junction bases with no gene match: 3. The CDR3 is made up of 15 amino acids. The CDR3 loop is CASSLVAGGTDTQYF. Written as DNA, the CDR3 is TGTGCCAGCAGTTTAGTGGCGGGGGGCACAGATACGCAGTATTTT.

This chain joins TRBV10-3 and TRBJ2-2; the match to TRBD1 covers 7 bases. This CDR3 is built from 14 residues. Looked up from germline, CDR1 is ENHRY and CDR2 is SYGVKD. V shed 8 bases, J shed 7 bases, and the junction held 10 bases outside the gene matches. Here the CDR3 DNA reads TGTGCCATCGGGTCAGGGGGTTACGTCGGGGAGCTGTTTTTT. As protein: CAIGSGGYVGELFF.

In the case of this clone: Other DNA variants within this sample encode the same CDR3. The CDR3 nucleotides read TGTGCCATCAGTGAGAAAGGTAATCAGCCCCAGCATTTT. This encodes CAISEKGNQPQHF. The J gene is TRBJ1-5, the V gene TRBV10-3; D unclear. Trimming shortened V by 2 bases and J by 4 bases, and 6 bases separated the two germline ends. The germline CDR1 and CDR2 sequences are ENHRY and SYGVKD. This CDR3 region has 13 residues.

The rearrangement links TRBV29-1 to TRBJ2-7, with D maybe TRBD2 (5 bases). CDR1 is SQVTM, CDR2 ANQGSEA, per germline. The CDR3 runs 16 residues. The CDR3 reads CRQGPTSGHRGYEQYF. DNA of the CDR3: TGCAGACAAGGACCGACCTCGGGTCATCGAGGGTACGAGCAGTACTTC.

The chain links TRBV6-1 to TRBJ2-3; 9 bases map to TRBD2. V lost 2 bases, J lost 4 bases, and 7 bases stayed unmatched. Germline-derived CDR1 and CDR2 are MNHNS and SASEGT. The CDR3 consists of 16 residues. Here the CDR3 DNA reads TGTGCCAGCAGTGAATCGGCGGGAGGGCCAGCAGATACGCAGTATTTT. Translated: CASSESAGGPADTQYF.

The V gene is TRBV7-9, the J gene TRBJ1-2, with 9 bases matching TRBD1. CDR3 length equals 14 residues. Germline values: CDR1 SEHNR, CDR2 FQNEAQ (reference sequence). The junction had 8 bases not matched to a gene; V was cut back by 5 bases and J by 7 bases. In nucleotides, the CDR3 is TGTGCCAGCAGCCAGAAAACAGGGGGCGGTGGCTACACCTTC. Residues: CASSQKTGGGGYTF.

This clone was detected only once. The rearrangement joins TRBV7-9 to TRBJ2-1; D may be TRBD2 (6 bases). CDR3 length: 15 residues. The ends were cut back, 0 bases at V and 3 bases at J, with 9 bases in the middle. The germline CDR1 and CDR2 sequences are SEHNR and FQNEAQ (reference sequence). The CDR3: CASSLASGDYNEQFF. The CDR3 DNA reads as TGTGCCAGCAGCTTAGCTAGCGGAGACTACAATGAGCAGTTCTTC.

This chain uses TRBV14 with TRBJ2-7; 14 nucleotides align to TRBD2. The CDR3 consists of 16 residues. The V and J ends lost 2 bases and 2 bases, in that order; junction bases with no gene match: 2. Germline V gives CDR1 SGHDN, CDR2 FVKESK. For the CDR3, the DNA is TGTGCCAGCAGCCAAAGGGGACTAGCGGGAGCCTACGAGCAGTACTTC. This encodes CASSQRGLAGAYEQYF.